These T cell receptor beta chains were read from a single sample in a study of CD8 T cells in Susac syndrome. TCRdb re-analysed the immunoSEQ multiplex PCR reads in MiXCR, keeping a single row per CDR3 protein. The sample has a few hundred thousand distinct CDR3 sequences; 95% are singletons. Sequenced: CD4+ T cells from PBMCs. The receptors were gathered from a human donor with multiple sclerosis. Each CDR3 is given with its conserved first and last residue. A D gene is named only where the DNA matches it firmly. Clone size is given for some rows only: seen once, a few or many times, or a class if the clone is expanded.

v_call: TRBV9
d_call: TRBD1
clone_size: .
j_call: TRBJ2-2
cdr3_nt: TGTGCCAGCAGCGTCCGCCGTCGACAGGGAACGAACACCGGGGAGCTGTTTTTT
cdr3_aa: CASSVRRRQGTNTGELFF

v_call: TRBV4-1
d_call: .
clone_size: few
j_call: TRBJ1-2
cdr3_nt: TGCGCCAGCAGCCAAGAAGGGCAGACACTCCGTGGCTACACCTTC
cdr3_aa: CASSQEGQTLRGYTF

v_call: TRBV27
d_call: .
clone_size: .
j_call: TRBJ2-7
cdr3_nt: TGTGCCAGCAGTTTGACCGGGTCACCCTACGAGCAGTACTTC
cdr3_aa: CASSLTGSPYEQYF

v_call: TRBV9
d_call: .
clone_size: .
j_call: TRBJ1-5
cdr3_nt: TGTGCCAGCAGCGTAGGACCGGGTAGCAATCAGCCCCAGCATTTT
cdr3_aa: CASSVGPGSNQPQHF

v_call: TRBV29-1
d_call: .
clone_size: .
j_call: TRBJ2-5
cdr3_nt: TGCAGCGCCTTTTCTACAAAGGAGACCCAGTACTTC
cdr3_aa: CSAFSTKETQYF

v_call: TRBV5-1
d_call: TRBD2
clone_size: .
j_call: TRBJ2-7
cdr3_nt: TGCGCCAGCAGCAGCGGACTAGCGCAATACGAGCAGTACTTC
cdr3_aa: CASSSGLAQYEQYF

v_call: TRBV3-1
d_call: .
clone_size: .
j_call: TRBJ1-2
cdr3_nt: TGTGCCAGCAGCCTCCGGACAGATTGGGCACGCTATGGCTACACCTTC
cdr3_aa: CASSLRTDWARYGYTF

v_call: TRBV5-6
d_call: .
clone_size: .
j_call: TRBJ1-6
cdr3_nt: TGTGCCAGCAGCTTGGGCCCCCGTCGGCTCAATTCACCCCTCCACTTT
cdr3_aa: CASSLGPRRLNSPLHF

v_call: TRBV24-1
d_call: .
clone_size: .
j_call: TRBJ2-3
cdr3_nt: TGTGCCACCGGCAGCGGGAGCACAGATACGCAGTATTTT
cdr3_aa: CATGSGSTDTQYF

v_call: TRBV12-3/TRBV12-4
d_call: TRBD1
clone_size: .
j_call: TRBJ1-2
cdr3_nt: TGTGCCAGCAGACGGGGACAGTTTAACTATGGCTACACCTTC
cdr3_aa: CASRRGQFNYGYTF

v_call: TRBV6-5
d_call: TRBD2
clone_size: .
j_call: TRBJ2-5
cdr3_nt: TGTGCCAGCAGTTTTAGCGGGAAGAGGGAGACCCAGTACTTC
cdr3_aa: CASSFSGKRETQYF

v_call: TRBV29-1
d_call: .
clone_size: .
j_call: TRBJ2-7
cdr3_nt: TGCAGCGTTGGTGGGCGATACCCCTTCTACGAGCAGTACTTC
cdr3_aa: CSVGGRYPFYEQYF

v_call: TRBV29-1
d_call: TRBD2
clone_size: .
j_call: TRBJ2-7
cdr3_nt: TGCAGCGTCGCTAGCGGGAAGAGCTCCTACGAGCAGTACTTC
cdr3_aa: CSVASGKSSYEQYF

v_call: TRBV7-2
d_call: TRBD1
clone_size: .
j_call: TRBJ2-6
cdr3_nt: TGTGCCAGCAGCTCCGGGACAGGACGGGCCAACGTCCTGACTTTC
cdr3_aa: CASSSGTGRANVLTF

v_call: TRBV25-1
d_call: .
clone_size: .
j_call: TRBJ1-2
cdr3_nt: TGTGCCAGCGGCGTCCGGGGGAGAGATGGCTACACCTTC
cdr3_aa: CASGVRGRDGYTF

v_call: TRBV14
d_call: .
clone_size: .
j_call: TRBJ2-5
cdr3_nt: TGTGCCAGCAGCCAAGCCCACCCTAGGGAGACCCAGTACTTC
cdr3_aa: CASSQAHPRETQYF

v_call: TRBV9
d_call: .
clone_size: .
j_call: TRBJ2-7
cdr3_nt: TGTGCCAGCAGCGGGACAGAATCACCCTACGAGCAGTACTTC
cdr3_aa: CASSGTESPYEQYF

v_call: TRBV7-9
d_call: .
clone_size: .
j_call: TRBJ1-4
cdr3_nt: TGTGCCAGCAGCCCCGGCGCTGCGGGCTTGAATGAAAAACTGTTTTTT
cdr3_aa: CASSPGAAGLNEKLFF

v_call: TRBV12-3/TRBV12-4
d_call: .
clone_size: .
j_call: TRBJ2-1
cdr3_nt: TGTGCCAGCAGTTTTGCGACAATTAATGAGCAGTTCTTC
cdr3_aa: CASSFATINEQFF

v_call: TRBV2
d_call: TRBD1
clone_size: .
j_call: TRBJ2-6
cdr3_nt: TGTGCCAGCAGTGATGGGACAGGTGCCGTCCTGACTTTC
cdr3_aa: CASSDGTGAVLTF

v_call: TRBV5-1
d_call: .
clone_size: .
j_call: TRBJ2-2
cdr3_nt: TGCGCCAGCAGCTTGATCGGGGGTACCGGGGAGCTGTTTTTT
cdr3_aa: CASSLIGGTGELFF

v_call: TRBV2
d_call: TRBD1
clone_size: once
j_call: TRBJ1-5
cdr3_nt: TGTGCCAGCAGTGTGGCGGCAGGGGGTCAGCCCCAGCATTTT
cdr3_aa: CASSVAAGGQPQHF

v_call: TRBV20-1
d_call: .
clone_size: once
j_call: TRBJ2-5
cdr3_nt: TGCAGTGCTCCCCCATGGGGAGAGACCCAGTACTTC
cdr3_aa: CSAPPWGETQYF

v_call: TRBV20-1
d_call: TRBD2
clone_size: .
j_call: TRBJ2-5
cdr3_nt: TGCAGTGCTGCCCGGCTAGCGGGAGAGACCCAGTACTTC
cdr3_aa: CSAARLAGETQYF

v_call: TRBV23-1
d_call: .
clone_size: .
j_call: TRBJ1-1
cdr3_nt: TGCGCCAGCAGTCAACCTCTAAACAGGGATGTGGCTGAAGCTTTCTTT
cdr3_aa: CASSQPLNRDVAEAFF

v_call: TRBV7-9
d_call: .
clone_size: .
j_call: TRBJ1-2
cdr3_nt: TGTGCCAGCAGCTTATTAGGGGGGCTTGGAGGCTACACCTTC
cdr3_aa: CASSLLGGLGGYTF

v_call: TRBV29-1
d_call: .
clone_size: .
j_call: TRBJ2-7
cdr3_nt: TGCAGCGTTGCTCGCAGGGACGAGCAGTACTTC
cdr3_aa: CSVARRDEQYF

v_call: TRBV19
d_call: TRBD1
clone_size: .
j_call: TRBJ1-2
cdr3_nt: TGTGCCAGTACCTCTATGGACAGGGGGCACTATGGCTACACCTTC
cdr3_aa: CASTSMDRGHYGYTF

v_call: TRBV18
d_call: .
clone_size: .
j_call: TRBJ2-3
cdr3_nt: TGTGCCAGCTCACCACTCAGGGGAACGCAGTATTTT
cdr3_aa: CASSPLRGTQYF

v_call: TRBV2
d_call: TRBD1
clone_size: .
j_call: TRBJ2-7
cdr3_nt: TGTGCCAGCCAACAGGGGTACGAGCAGTACTTC
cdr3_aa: CASQQGYEQYF

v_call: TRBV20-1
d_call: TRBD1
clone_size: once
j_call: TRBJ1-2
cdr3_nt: TGCAGTGCTAGGGTCCTCGGGGACAGCCTCATTTATGGCTACACCTTC
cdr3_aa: CSARVLGDSLIYGYTF

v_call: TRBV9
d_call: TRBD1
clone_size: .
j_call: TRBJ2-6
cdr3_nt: TGTGCCAGCGGAGGGCAGGGGGCGTCTGGGGCCAACGTCCTGACTTTC
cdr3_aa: CASGGQGASGANVLTF

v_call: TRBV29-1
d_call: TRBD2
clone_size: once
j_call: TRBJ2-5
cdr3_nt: TGCAGCGTTATGGGGGAGGGGGAGACCCAGTACTTC
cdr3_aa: CSVMGEGETQYF

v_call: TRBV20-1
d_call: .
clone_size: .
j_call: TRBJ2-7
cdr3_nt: TGCAGTGCTAGAGATGGATTCGGCGGGAATGAGCAGTACTTC
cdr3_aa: CSARDGFGGNEQYF

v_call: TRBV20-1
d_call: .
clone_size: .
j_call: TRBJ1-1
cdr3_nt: TGCAGTGCTCAGTCGGGGGCAAAGAACACTGAAGCTTTCTTT
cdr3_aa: CSAQSGAKNTEAFF

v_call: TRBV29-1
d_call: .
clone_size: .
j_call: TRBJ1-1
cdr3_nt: TGCAGCGTTGTGTCCAAATTGAGGAACACTGAAGCTTTCTTT
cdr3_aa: CSVVSKLRNTEAFF

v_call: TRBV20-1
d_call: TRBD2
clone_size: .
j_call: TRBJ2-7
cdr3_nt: TGCAGTGCTCACCTAGCGGGGGATATCTACGAGCAGTACTTC
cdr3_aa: CSAHLAGDIYEQYF

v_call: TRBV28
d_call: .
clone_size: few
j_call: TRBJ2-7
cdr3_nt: TGTGCCAGCAGTGCAATCTACGAGCAGTACTTC
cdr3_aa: CASSAIYEQYF

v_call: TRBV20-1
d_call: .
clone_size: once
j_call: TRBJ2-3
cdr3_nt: TGCAGTGCCCTCCCCACGGGGGGCGCAGATACGCAGTATTTT
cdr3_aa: CSALPTGGADTQYF

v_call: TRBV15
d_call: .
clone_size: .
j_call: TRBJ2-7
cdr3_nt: TGTGCCACCAGCAGAGATCTCCGGGTCTCCTACGAGCAGTACTTC
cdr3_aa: CATSRDLRVSYEQYF

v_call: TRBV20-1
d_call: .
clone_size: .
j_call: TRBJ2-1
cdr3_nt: TGCAGTGCTAGTCGGGCGGGGCTCAACAATGAGCAGTTCTTC
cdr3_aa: CSASRAGLNNEQFF

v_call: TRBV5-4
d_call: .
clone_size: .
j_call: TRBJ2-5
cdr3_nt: TGTGCCAGCAGCTTGGTGGCTAGCCCTGTTCAAGAGACCCAGTACTTC
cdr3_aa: CASSLVASPVQETQYF

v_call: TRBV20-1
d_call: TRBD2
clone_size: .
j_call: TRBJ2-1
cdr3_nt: TGCAGTGCTTTGCGGCGGAGCGGGAGGAATTACAATGAGCAGTTCTTC
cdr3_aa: CSALRRSGRNYNEQFF

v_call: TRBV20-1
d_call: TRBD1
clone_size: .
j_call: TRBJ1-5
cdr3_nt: TGCAGTGCTAGTCAAAGGACAGGGGGCGGTTTTAGCAATCAGCCCCAGCATTTT
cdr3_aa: CSASQRTGGGFSNQPQHF

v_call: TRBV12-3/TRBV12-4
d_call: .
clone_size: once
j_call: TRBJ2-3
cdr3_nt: TGTGCCAGGCCTATCTCCTACCAATCCAACACAGATACGCAGTATTTT
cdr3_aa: CARPISYQSNTDTQYF

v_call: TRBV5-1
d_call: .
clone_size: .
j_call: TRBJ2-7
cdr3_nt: TGCGCCAGCAGCTTGCCGGGATCGGGGGTCTCCGAGCAGTACTTC
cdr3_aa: CASSLPGSGVSEQYF

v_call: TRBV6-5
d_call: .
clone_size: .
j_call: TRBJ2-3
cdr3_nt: TGTGCCAGCAGAGGTCCGGCTAGCGGCACAGATACGCAGTATTTT
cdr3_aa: CASRGPASGTDTQYF

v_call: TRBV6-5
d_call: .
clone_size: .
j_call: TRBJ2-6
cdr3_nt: TGTGCCAGCAGTTACGTACCCATAAGAAGCTCTGGGGCCAACGTCCTGACTTTC
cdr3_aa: CASSYVPIRSSGANVLTF

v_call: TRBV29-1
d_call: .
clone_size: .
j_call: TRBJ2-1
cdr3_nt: TGCAGCGTTGTAGCAGGGATCCATGAGCAGTTCTTC
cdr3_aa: CSVVAGIHEQFF

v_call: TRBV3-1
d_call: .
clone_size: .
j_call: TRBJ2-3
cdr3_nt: TGTGCCAGCAGCCCAGCAGTAGATACGCAGTATTTT
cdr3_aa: CASSPAVDTQYF

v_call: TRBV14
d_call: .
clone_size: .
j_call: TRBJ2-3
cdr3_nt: TGTGCCAGCAGCCAAGATTCAAACACAGATACGCAGTATTTT
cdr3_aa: CASSQDSNTDTQYF

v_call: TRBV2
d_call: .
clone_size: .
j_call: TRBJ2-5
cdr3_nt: TGTGCCAGCAGGAAGGGAGACAGGTCTTGGGGAGAGACCCAGTACTTC
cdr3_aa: CASRKGDRSWGETQYF

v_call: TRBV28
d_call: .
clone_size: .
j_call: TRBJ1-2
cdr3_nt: TGTGCCAGCAGTATAGGGTACTATGGCTACACCTTC
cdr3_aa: CASSIGYYGYTF

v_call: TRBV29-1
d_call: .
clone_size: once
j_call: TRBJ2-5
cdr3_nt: TGCAGCGTTGAATACACGGGAGCGAAATGGGGCAAGACAACTAAGTACCAAGAGACCCAGTACTTC
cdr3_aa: CSVEYTGAKWGKTTKYQETQYF

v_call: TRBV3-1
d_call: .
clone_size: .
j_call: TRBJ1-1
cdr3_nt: TGTGCCAGCAGCCAAGCCAGGGGCACTGAAGCTTTCTTT
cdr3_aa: CASSQARGTEAFF

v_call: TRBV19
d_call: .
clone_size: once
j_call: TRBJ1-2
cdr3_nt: TGTGCCAGTAGTGGACGGGGAACCTATGGCTACACCTTC
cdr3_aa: CASSGRGTYGYTF

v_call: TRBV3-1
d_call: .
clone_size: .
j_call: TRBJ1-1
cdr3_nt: TGTGCCAGCAGCCAAGAGGACGGAGGAGCTTTCTTT
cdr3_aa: CASSQEDGGAFF

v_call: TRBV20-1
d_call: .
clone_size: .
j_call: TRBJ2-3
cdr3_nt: TGCAGTGCGTGGGGAGCCACAGATACGCAGTATTTT
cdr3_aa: CSAWGATDTQYF

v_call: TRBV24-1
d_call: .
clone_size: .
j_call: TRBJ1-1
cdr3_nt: TGTGCCCCCTCATTGGGCAAGATGAACACTGAAGCTTTCTTT
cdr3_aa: CAPSLGKMNTEAFF

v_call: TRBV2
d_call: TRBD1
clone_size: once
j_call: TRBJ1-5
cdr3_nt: TGTGCCAGCAAACTGGACAGGGTCGGCAATCAGCCCCAGCATTTT
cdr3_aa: CASKLDRVGNQPQHF